This TCR beta chain was recovered during a study of T cell clonality in common variable immunodeficiency. Study-wide results and limits: CVID subjects showed higher TCRbeta clonality than healthy controls.

This CDR3 contains 15 residues. From germline, CDR1 is SEHNR and CDR2 FQNEAQ (reference sequence). V lost 2 bases, J lost 6 bases, and 6 bases stayed unmatched. Generated by immunoSEQ multiplex PCR, the TCRdb table keeps only in-frame clones and is missing some. The data show 50,000 to 55,000 clones, none appearing only once, with about 1.8% held by the ten largest. Regarding this clone: The antigen remains unidentified. The sequenced fragment ends 3 residues before the CDR3 boundary, so the rest is inferred from the germline J gene.

The chain uses TRBV7-9 and TRBJ2-1, with 8 bases aligning to TRBD1. The receptor's source is a person between 18 and 70 years old in good health. The sample taken for sequencing was peripheral blood mononuclear cells. The CDR3 region is CASSLRQGTSNEQFF. The covered CDR3 bases are TGTGCCAGCAGCTTACGACAGGGGACGAGCAATGAG.